This paragraph covers one T cell receptor beta chain sequence. The sample comes from a study of blood T cells in healthy people across ages. A J-beta primer mix and a sample-barcoded 5' primer were used in a second PCR of roughly 6 to 12 cycles. In TCRdb, the 5' RACE reads were re-called with MiXCR into one record per CDR3 protein. The data show some 670,000 distinct CDR3 sequences, around 52% seen once. The sequence was obtained from a woman older than 75 in good health. Sequenced sample: blood.

DNA for the CDR3: TGTGCCAGCAGCTGGGGTACTAGTGGGACGGAGACCCAGTACTTC. This sequence encodes CASSWGTSGTETQYF. This rearrangement joins TRBV7-9 to TRBJ2-5, with D possibly being TRBD1 or TRBD2 (5 bases each). This CDR3 comprises 15 residues. Germline CDR1 reads SEHNR; CDR2 reads FQNEAQ (reference sequence). Trimming removed 4 bases at V and 5 bases at J, with 17 bases between. The entire variable domain, with the rest obtained from reference TRBV7-9 and TRBJ2-5, is as follows: DTGVSQNPRHKITKRGQNVTFRCDPISEHNRLYWYRQTLGQGPEFLTYFQNEAQLEKSRLLSDRFSAERPKGSFSTLEIQRTEQGDSAMYLCASSWGTSGTETQYFGPGTRLLVL.